Listed here are 18 T cell receptor beta chains from one sample, sequenced in a study of blood T cell repertoires in COVID-19. Assay: immunoSEQ multiplex PCR; the TCRdb copy retains only in-frame clones and omits some. The sample shows about 140,000 clones, over 85% of them seen only once. Sequencing was carried out using peripheral blood. The source is a human donor in a cohort sampled during active COVID-19.

This chain joins TRBV6-2 or TRBV6-3 and TRBJ1-2, with D tentatively TRBD1 (6 bases). The CDR3 is made up of 14 amino acids. Germline-derived CDR1 and CDR2 are MNHEY and SVGEGT. The V end was cut by 5 bases, the J end by 10 bases, with 20 bases between. CDR3 loop: CASSLPPVGADYTF. The CDR3, as DNA: TGTGCCAGCAGTCTACCTCCCGTGGGGGCCGACTACACCTTC.

The chain uses TRBV3-1 (or the pseudogene TRBV3-2) and TRBJ2-7; no clear D. Trimming took 0 bases from V and 7 from J, leaving 7 bases between them. This CDR3 region has 12 residues. Germline loops: CDR1 LGHDT, CDR2 YNNKEL (reference sequence). In nucleotides, the CDR3 is TGTGCCAGCAGCCAAGATAGATGGGAGCAGTACTTC. This encodes CASSQDRWEQYF.

The chain uses TRBV9 and TRBJ2-5; TRBD1 agrees at 9 bases. Germline lookup yields CDR1 SGDLS and CDR2 YYNGEE. CDR3 length equals 16 residues. J was trimmed by 3 bases and V by 3 bases; bases with no gene match: 9. The DNA of the CDR3 is TGTGCCAGCAGCGGTTCGATTACAGGGGGCGAAGAGACCCAGTACTTC. It codes for CASSGSITGGEETQYF.

This chain connects TRBV19 to TRBJ2-2; D unresolved. Germline V gives CDR1 LNHDA, CDR2 SQIVND (reference sequence). Trimming stripped 2 bases from V and 9 bases from J, with 4 bases between. The CDR3 runs to 11 residues. The CDR3 reads CASSIRRELFF. The CDR3, as DNA: TGTGCCAGTAGTATACGTAGGGAGCTGTTTTTT.

The chain uses TRBV4-1 and TRBJ2-1; D unclear. The CDR3 spans 15 residues. The germline gives CDR1 MGHRA, CDR2 YSYEKL. With 1 base removed from V and 0 bases from J, the gap between germline ends came to 7 bases. CDR3 DNA sequence: TGCGCCAGCAGCCAAGGGCCTAGCTCCTACAATGAGCAGTTCTTC. Translated: CASSQGPSSYNEQFF.

The V and J genes are TRBV11-2 and TRBJ1-4, with D tentatively TRBD1 (5 bases). Germline V gene data show CDR1 as SGHAT and CDR2 as FQNNGV. Trimming took 0 bases from V and 13 from J, leaving 12 bases between them. CDR3 size: 13 residues. The CDR3 loop is CASSLDLWGPLFF. For the CDR3, the DNA is TGTGCCAGCAGCTTAGATCTTTGGGGCCCACTGTTTTTT.

The V call is TRBV2, the J call TRBJ2-1; D perhaps matches TRBD1 (6 bases). In germline, CDR1 is SNHLY, CDR2 FYNNEI. Trimming removed 5 bases at V and 4 bases at J, with 12 bases between. This CDR3 is built from 14 residues. CDR3 region: CASSSGRGYNEQFF. Here the CDR3 DNA reads TGTGCCAGCAGTTCGGGCAGGGGATACAATGAGCAGTTCTTC.

This sequence joins TRBV11-3 and TRBJ2-5; the match to TRBD1 covers 8 bases. The CDR3 covers 16 residues. Trimming took 5 bases from V and 3 from J; bases not matched to a gene: 11. Germline V gene data show CDR1 as SGHNT and CDR2 as YENEEA. The CDR3 coding sequence is TGTGCCAGCAGCCAGGGGGCAGGGCGGCCAGAAGAGACCCAGTACTTC. This sequence encodes CASSQGAGRPEETQYF.

This chain links TRBV9 with TRBJ1-1; D uncertain. Trimming left V 4 bases short and J 1 base short, with 8 bases between. The germline gives CDR1 SGDLS, CDR2 YYNGEE. The length of the CDR3 is 13 residues. CDR3 coding DNA: TGTGCCAGCAGCTTCACAGCGAACACTGAAGCTTTCTTT. Its protein product is CASSFTANTEAFF.

The chain uses TRBV27 and TRBJ1-6, with no clear D. This CDR3 region has 14 residues. V lost 6 bases, J lost 0 bases, and 6 bases lay in between. Per germline, CDR1 MNHEY and CDR2 SMNVEV (reference sequence). CDR3 in DNA: TGTGCCAGCAGATCGTACTCCTATAATTCACCCCTCCACTTT. The encoded protein is CASRSYSYNSPLHF.

The genes are TRBV27 and TRBJ2-2, with 8 nucleotides matching TRBD1. Germline CDR1 and CDR2: MNHEY and SMNVEV (reference sequence). J was trimmed by 5 bases and V by 6 bases; bases with no gene match: 5. This CDR3 region has 14 residues. The CDR3 sequence: CASSDRGGTGELFF. The CDR3 bases are TGTGCCAGCAGCGACAGGGGAGGAACCGGGGAGCTGTTTTTT.

This CDR3 is CSVGPAGSYNEQFF. The CDR3 DNA follows: TGCAGCGTGGGCCCAGCGGGATCCTACAATGAGCAGTTCTTC. This chain links TRBV29-1 with TRBJ2-1; 7 bases are shared with TRBD2. The CDR3 is 14 amino acids. CDR1 and CDR2 from the germline V gene are SQVTM and ANQGSEA. V lost 6 bases and J lost 1; bases outside the gene matches: 6.

The genes are TRBV13 and TRBJ1-1; D may be TRBD1 (5 bases). CDR1 is PRHDT and CDR2 is FYEKMQ in the germline V gene (reference sequence). V was trimmed by 2 bases and J by 3 bases, leaving 13 bases between them. There are 15 residues in the CDR3. CDR3 in DNA: TGTGCCAGCAGCTTAACGGGGAGGGGAGACACTGAAGCTTTCTTT. Encoded protein: CASSLTGRGDTEAFF. Supplemented by reference TRBV13 and TRBJ1-1, the full variable domain reads AAGVIQSPRHLIKEKRETATLKCYPIPRHDTVYWYQQGPGQDPQFLISFYEKMQSDKGSIPDRFSAQQFSDYHSELNMSSLELGDSALYFCASSLTGRGDTEAFFGQGTRLTVV.

The chain employs TRBV7-8 and TRBJ1-3; D is undetermined. This CDR3 has 16 residues. Trimming stripped 1 base from V and 0 bases from J, with 10 bases between. CDR1 is SGHVS, CDR2 FQNEAQ, per germline. The CDR3 here is CASSLDPSLSGNTIYF. For the CDR3, the DNA is TGTGCCAGCAGCTTAGATCCGTCCCTCTCTGGAAACACCATATATTTT.

J is TRBJ2-3 and V is TRBV5-6, with TRBD2 identical over 12 bases. V lost 5 bases and J lost 0; bases outside the gene matches: 4. Germline V gene data show CDR1 as SGHDT and CDR2 as YYEEEE. This CDR3 has 16 residues. DNA for the CDR3: TGTGCCAGCAGTGGTCTAGCGGGGGGGAGCACAGATACGCAGTATTTT. This codes for CASSGLAGGSTDTQYF.

The rearrangement uses TRBV7-3 and TRBJ1-2; possible D gene TRBD1, 6 bases. Per the germline V gene, CDR1 is SGHTA and CDR2 is FQGTGA. The V and J ends lost 3 bases and 6 bases respectively, with 11 bases between them. CDR3 length: 13 amino acids. The CDR3 protein is CASSFPGDNGYTF. The CDR3 nucleotides read TGTGCCAGCAGCTTTCCAGGGGATAATGGCTACACCTTC.

The chain couples TRBV7-9 to TRBJ2-2; D is ambiguous. In germline, CDR1 is SEHNR, CDR2 FQNEAQ (reference sequence). The CDR3 has 16 residues. Trimming pared 1 base from V and 3 bases from J, leaving 12 bases between. CDR3 sequence: CASSLDSGFDTGELFF. The DNA for the CDR3 is TGTGCCAGCAGCTTAGATTCCGGGTTTGACACCGGGGAGCTGTTTTTT. Complete variable domain (other parts from reference TRBV7-9 and TRBJ2-2): DTGVSQNPRHKITKRGQNVTFRCDPISEHNRLYWYRQTLGQGPEFLTYFQNEAQLEKSRLLSDRFSAERPKGSFSTLEIQRTEQGDSAMYLCASSLDSGFDTGELFFGEGSRLTVL.

V is TRBV5-5 and J is TRBJ2-3; tentative D call: TRBD1 (5 bases). The CDR3 is 14 residues long. V was cut by 7 bases and J by 0 bases, with 12 bases left in between. CDR1 is SGHKS, CDR2 YYEKEE, per germline (reference sequence). Here the CDR3 DNA reads TGTGCCAGCCTCCAGGGTCGAAGCACAGATACGCAGTATTTT. Its translation is CASLQGRSTDTQYF.